Described below is a single T cell receptor (beta chain) sequence and its context. No antigen is known for it. The CDR3 is made up of 15 amino acids. CDR1 and CDR2 (germline): SEHNR, FQNEAQ (reference sequence). V shed 5 bases and J shed 0 bases, with 11 bases lying between them. Profiling relied on immunoSEQ multiplex PCR, and the TCRdb table lists in-frame clones only, not all of them. The sample yields about 870,000 clones, more than 85% seen once. This specimen belongs to a study of shared clonotypes between healthy human individuals. Background on the study: The donor group consisted of a couple of women and three men, aged 18 to 49.

Naive-designated CD8 cells lacked CD45RO, were positively enriched for CCR7, and omitted terminally differentiated effector memory CD45RA+ cells. Study-level findings and limits: Memory subsets generally showed lower estimated richness than naive subsets.

Sequences were obtained from naive CD8+ T cells sorted from blood. This chain uses TRBV7-9 with TRBJ2-1, with D perhaps assigned TRBD1 or TRBD2 (5 bases each). The receptor was derived from a man aged 25-45 years in good health. CDR3 in DNA: TGTGCCAGCAGCCCAACTAGGGGCTCCTACAATGAGCAGTTCTTC. Translated, it gives CASSPTRGSYNEQFF.